These 25 T cell receptor beta chains came from one sample sequenced in a study of blood T cell repertoires in COVID-19. TCRdb's copy holds only in-frame clones and misses some; the assay was immunoSEQ multiplex PCR. Altogether about 210,000 clones are present, 70% to 90% being singletons, with the ten largest covering roughly 8%. What was sequenced was peripheral blood. Source of these receptors: a woman aged 45-65 years with active or convalescent COVID-19.

V gene TRBV29-1 combines with J gene TRBJ2-1; 7 bases are a match to TRBD1. The CDR3 extends over 12 amino acids. CDR1 is SQVTM, CDR2 ANQGSEA, per germline. J gave up 7 bases and V 7 bases, and 7 bases lay outside the gene matches. CDR3 amino acids: CSATGDKNEQFF. DNA of the CDR3: TGCAGCGCTACAGGGGATAAGAATGAGCAGTTCTTC.

The chain couples TRBV6-5 to TRBJ2-3; possible D gene TRBD2, 7 bases. Germline CDR1 is MNHEY and CDR2 is SVGAGI. The CDR3 contains 16 residues. Trimming removed 2 bases from V and 2 bases from J, with 14 bases in between. CDR3 in DNA: TGTGCCAGCAGTTACGCACCGGGGGGCCCCACAGATACGCAGTATTTT. The encoded protein is CASSYAPGGPTDTQYF.

V gene TRBV11-3 combines with J gene TRBJ2-1; the D is unclear. The CDR3 totals 12 residues. Between the trimmed V and J ends, which lost 1 base and 6 bases, there was a span of 4 bases. Germline V gives CDR1 SGHNT, CDR2 YENEEA. CDR3 coding DNA: TGTGCCAGCAGCTTAGGGCTCAATGAGCAGTTCTTC. This codes for CASSLGLNEQFF.

This clone was seen a few times. V and J are TRBV29-1 and TRBJ1-3; TRBD1 is a possible D gene (6 bases). V was cut by 6 bases and J by 0 bases, with 12 bases left in between. Germline-derived CDR1 and CDR2 are SQVTM and ANQGSEA. The CDR3 has 14 residues. CDR3 residues: CSVGDNGSGNTIYF. In DNA, the CDR3 is TGCAGCGTAGGGGACAATGGCTCTGGAAACACCATATATTTT.

V gene TRBV30 combines with J gene TRBJ1-5, with D hard to call. CDR1 is GTSNPN and CDR2 is SVGIG in the germline V gene (reference sequence). Trimming left V 0 bases short and J 0 bases short, with 3 bases between. The CDR3 is made up of 13 amino acids. The CDR3 here is CAWSVYSNQPQHF. The CDR3 DNA is TGTGCCTGGAGTGTATATAGCAATCAGCCCCAGCATTTT.

V gene TRBV5-6 combines with J gene TRBJ1-5, with D maybe TRBD1 (5 bases). Deletions cut 0 bases from V and 0 bases from J, with 7 bases between. The CDR3 loop spans 15 amino acids. Germline CDR1 and CDR2: SGHDT and YYEEEE. The CDR3 sequence: CASSLGQNSNQPQHF. The CDR3 bases are TGTGCCAGCAGCTTGGGACAGAATAGCAATCAGCCCCAGCATTTT.

The gene calls are TRBV5-1 and TRBJ2-2, with a weak D call TRBD2 (5 bases). The CDR3 extends over 16 amino acids. Germline values: CDR1 SGHRS, CDR2 YFSETQ. V lost 7 bases to trimming and J lost 1 base, with 17 bases between them. CDR3 region: CASRGGLVVNTGELFF. In nucleotides, the CDR3 is TGCGCCAGCCGTGGAGGACTCGTCGTGAACACCGGGGAGCTGTTTTTT.

The chain joins TRBV5-1 to TRBJ2-1, with D uncertain. Germline lookup yields CDR1 SGHRS and CDR2 YFSETQ. V lost 5 bases, J lost 0 bases, and 12 bases lay in between. The CDR3 runs 15 residues. CDR3 sequence (DNA): TGCGCCAGCAGTGTCTCCTGGAGCTCCTACAATGAGCAGTTCTTC. Protein: CASSVSWSSYNEQFF.

The genes are TRBV6-6 and TRBJ2-1, with a weak D call TRBD2 (6 bases). The CDR3 is 14 amino acids. V was shortened by 6 bases and J by 3 bases, with 12 bases between the two germline ends. Germline loops: CDR1 MNHNY, CDR2 SVGAGI (reference sequence). CDR3 in amino acids: CASRPGVDYNEQFF. CDR3 DNA sequence: TGTGCCAGCAGGCCGGGGGTAGACTACAATGAGCAGTTCTTC.

V gene TRBV6-5 combines with J gene TRBJ1-5; 9 nucleotides match TRBD1. Losses at the gene ends were 6 bases for V and 3 bases for J; bases not matched to a gene: 6. Germline CDR1 and CDR2: MNHEY and SVGAGI. This CDR3 is built from 15 residues. CDR3 sequence (DNA): TGTGCCAGCAGAAAACAGGGGGCAAACAATCAGCCCCAGCATTTT. This codes for CASRKQGANNQPQHF.

The CDR3, as DNA: TGCGCCAGCACCCCTGAGGGAGCCAACTATGGCTACACCTTC. It specifies CASTPEGANYGYTF. The J gene is TRBJ1-2, the V gene TRBV5-1; D is ambiguous. Germline V gene lookup returns CDR1 SGHRS and CDR2 YFSETQ. With 6 bases removed from V and 2 bases from J, the gap between germline ends came to 14 bases. This CDR3 is 14 amino acids long. The full variable domain, rest sourced from reference TRBV5-1 and TRBJ1-2, is KAGVTQTPRYLIKTRGQQVTLSCSPISGHRSVSWYQQTPGQGLQFLFEYFSETQRNKGNFPGRFSGRQFSNSRSEMNVSTLELGDSALYLCASTPEGANYGYTFGSGTRLTVV.

The CDR3 region has the DNA TGTGCCAGTAGTATAGGGGGGCCCAATCAGCCCCAGCATTTT. Protein product: CASSIGGPNQPQHF. The rearrangement joins TRBV19 to TRBJ1-5; the D gene is possibly TRBD1 (6 bases). CDR3 length: 14 amino acids. Trimming took 1 base from V and 3 from J, leaving 7 bases between them. CDR1 and CDR2 (germline): LNHDA, SQIVND (reference sequence).

The chain carries TRBV5-4 and TRBJ1-2; D ambiguous. The germline V and J ends were trimmed by 4 bases and 2 bases, with 6 bases remaining between them. This CDR3 spans 12 amino acids. Per germline, CDR1 SGHNT and CDR2 YYREEE (reference sequence). The CDR3 sequence is CASSGLNYGYTF. DNA of the CDR3: TGTGCCAGCAGCGGCCTCAACTATGGCTACACCTTC.

In its sample, this clone was seen a few times. The chain's CDR3 is CASKSDGLGEKLFF. CDR3 bases: TGCGCCAGCAAGTCAGACGGACTGGGGGAAAAACTGTTTTTT. This chain connects TRBV5-1 to TRBJ1-4; the D is unclear. The CDR3 is 14 residues long. From germline, CDR1 is SGHRS and CDR2 YFSETQ. The ends were cut back, 6 bases at V and 8 bases at J, with 17 bases in the middle.

The chain has TRBV7-3 and TRBJ2-1; 7 positions match TRBD2. Germline loops: CDR1 SGHTA, CDR2 FQGTGA. J was trimmed by 4 bases and V by 2 bases; bases with no gene match: 8. This CDR3 region has 16 residues. The DNA of the CDR3 is TGTGCCAGCAGCTTATTTTCCCTAGCGGAATACAATGAGCAGTTCTTC. It codes for CASSLFSLAEYNEQFF.

This rearrangement joins TRBV11-2 to TRBJ2-5; no reliable D call. Germline CDR1 is SGHAT and CDR2 is FQNNGV. V was cut by 8 bases and J by 1 base, with 11 bases left in between. There are 13 residues in the CDR3. The CDR3: CASGPGVQETQYF. DNA for the CDR3: TGTGCCAGCGGTCCTGGAGTCCAAGAGACCCAGTACTTC.

The chain couples TRBV1 to TRBJ1-5; TRBD1, the D gene given by the table, was not confirmed from the DNA. TRBV1 is tagged as a pseudogene. CDR3 length: 18 amino acids. The CDR3 reads CTSSQDGQGRNPNQPQHF. Written as DNA, the CDR3 is TGCACCAGCAGCCAAGATGGACAGGGGAGGAACCCTAATCAGCCCCAGCATTTT.

This clone was counted a single time. V gene TRBV28 combines with J gene TRBJ2-1; 9 nucleotides agree with TRBD2. The CDR3 covers 12 residues. V shed 2 bases, J shed 13 bases, and the junction held 3 bases outside the gene matches. From germline, CDR1 is MDHEN and CDR2 SYDVKM. CDR3 DNA: TGTGCCAGCAGTTTAAGAGGGACTAGCCAGTTCTTC. Translated, it gives CASSLRGTSQFF.

This clone came up a few times. The chain uses TRBV4-2 and TRBJ2-2, with 9 bases aligning to TRBD2. V trimming: 0 bases; J trimming: 9 bases; junction bases outside the gene matches: 11. Germline V gives CDR1 LGHNA, CDR2 YNFKEQ. The CDR3 runs to 17 residues. CDR3 sequence: CASSQEGTSLEVRELFF. CDR3 coding DNA: TGTGCCAGCAGCCAAGAGGGGACTAGCCTGGAGGTCCGGGAGCTGTTTTTT.

The chain links TRBV24-1 to TRBJ1-1; possibly TRBD1 for D (5 bases). The CDR3 contains 15 residues. With 5 bases removed from V and 0 bases from J, the gap between germline ends came to 12 bases. Germline values: CDR1 KGHDR, CDR2 SFDVKD. This CDR3 reads CATSGPGGLNTEAFF. In DNA, the CDR3 is TGTGCCACCAGTGGTCCGGGGGGGTTGAACACTGAAGCTTTCTTT.

This chain uses TRBV7-7 with TRBJ1-5; no clear D. Germline-derived CDR1 and CDR2 are SSHAT and FNYEAQ (reference sequence). This CDR3 is built from 13 residues. Trimming cost V 5 bases and J 7 bases, with 12 bases left between them. The DNA of the CDR3 is TGTGCCAGCAGCAAATATCCGGGGCAGCCCCAGCATTTT. It specifies CASSKYPGQPQHF.

The rearrangement uses TRBV7-3 and TRBJ2-2; 7 bases are a match to TRBD2. The CDR3 has 17 amino acids. Germline CDR1 reads SGHTA; CDR2 reads FQGTGA. The junction had 13 bases not matched to a gene; V was cut back by 5 bases and J by 4 bases. CDR3 sequence: CASSGGEGGPSTGELFF. CDR3 bases: TGTGCCAGCAGCGGGGGTGAGGGAGGGCCCAGCACCGGGGAGCTGTTTTTT. Based on the CDR3 plus reference TRBV7-3 and TRBJ2-2, the full variable domain is GAGVSQTPSNKVTEKGKYVELRCDPISGHTALYWYRQSLGQGPEFLIYFQGTGAADDSGLPNDRFFAVRPEGSVSTLKIQRTERGDSAVYLCASSGGEGGPSTGELFFGEGSRLTVL.

The V and J genes are TRBV18 and TRBJ2-7; tentatively, D is TRBD1 (5 bases). The CDR3 runs to 13 residues. CDR1 is KGHSH and CDR2 is LQKENI in the germline V gene. Deletions cut 8 bases from V and 2 bases from J, with 13 bases between. Here the CDR3 reads CASTGRPAYEQYF. CDR3 nucleotides: TGTGCCAGCACAGGACGGCCCGCCTACGAGCAGTACTTC.

V gene TRBV5-4 combines with J gene TRBJ2-7; TRBD2 aligns across 14 bases. The CDR3 is 16 residues long. Unmatched junction bases numbered 9, after V lost 4 bases and J lost 6 bases. Germline V lookup: CDR1 SGHNT, CDR2 YYREEE (reference sequence). The CDR3, as DNA: TGTGCCAGCAGCCGGGCAGGGACTAGCGGGAGTGGCGAGCAGTACTTC. Its protein product is CASSRAGTSGSGEQYF.

There are a few counts of this clone. This chain joins TRBV10-3 and TRBJ2-1; D may be TRBD1 (5 bases). This CDR3 comprises 15 residues. V gave up 4 bases and J gave up 7 bases, with 17 bases separating them. Per the germline V gene, CDR1 is ENHRY and CDR2 is SYGVKD. The CDR3 bases are TGTGCCATCAGTGGTGGGGCGGTCACCCTTAATGAGCAGTTCTTC. This translates into CAISGGAVTLNEQFF.